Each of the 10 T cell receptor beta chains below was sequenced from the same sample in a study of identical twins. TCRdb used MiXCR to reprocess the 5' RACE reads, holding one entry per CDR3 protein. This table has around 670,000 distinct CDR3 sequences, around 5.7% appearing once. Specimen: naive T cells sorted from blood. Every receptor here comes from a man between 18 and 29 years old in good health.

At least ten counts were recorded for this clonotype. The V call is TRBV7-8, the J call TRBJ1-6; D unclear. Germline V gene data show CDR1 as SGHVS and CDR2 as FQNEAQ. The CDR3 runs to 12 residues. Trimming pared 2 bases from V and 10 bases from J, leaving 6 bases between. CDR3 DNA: TGTGCCAGCAGCTTATACGCCTCACCCCTCCACTTT. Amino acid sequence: CASSLYASPLHF.

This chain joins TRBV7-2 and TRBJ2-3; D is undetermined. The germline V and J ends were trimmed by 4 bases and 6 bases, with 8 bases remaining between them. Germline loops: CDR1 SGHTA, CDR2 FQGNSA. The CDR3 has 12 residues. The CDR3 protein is CASSSFEDTQYF. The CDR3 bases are TGTGCCAGCAGCTCCTTTGAGGATACGCAGTATTTT.

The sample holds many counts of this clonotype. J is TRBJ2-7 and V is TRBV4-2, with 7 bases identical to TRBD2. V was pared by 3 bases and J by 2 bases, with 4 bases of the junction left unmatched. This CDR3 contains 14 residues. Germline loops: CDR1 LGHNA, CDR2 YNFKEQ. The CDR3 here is CASSQGGYTYEQYF. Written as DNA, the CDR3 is TGTGCCAGCAGCCAGGGGGGGTATACCTACGAGCAGTACTTC.

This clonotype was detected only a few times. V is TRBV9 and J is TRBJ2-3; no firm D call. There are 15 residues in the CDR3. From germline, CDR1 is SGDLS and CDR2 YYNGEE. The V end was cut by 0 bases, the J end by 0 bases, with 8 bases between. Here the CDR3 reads CASSVGGLSTDTQYF. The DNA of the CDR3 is TGTGCCAGCAGCGTAGGCGGCCTTAGCACAGATACGCAGTATTTT. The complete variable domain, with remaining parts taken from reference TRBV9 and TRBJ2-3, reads DSGVTQTPKHLITATGQRVTLRCSPRSGDLSVYWYQQSLDQGLQFLIQYYNGEERAKGNILERFSAQQFPDLHSELNLSSLELGDSALYFCASSVGGLSTDTQYFGPGTRLTVL.

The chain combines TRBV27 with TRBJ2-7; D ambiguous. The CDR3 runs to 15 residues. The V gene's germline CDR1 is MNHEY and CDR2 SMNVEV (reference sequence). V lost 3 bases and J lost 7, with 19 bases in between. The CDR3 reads CASSLELRAVGEQYV. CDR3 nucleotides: TGTGCCAGCAGTTTGGAACTTCGAGCCGTGGGGGAGCAGTACGTC.

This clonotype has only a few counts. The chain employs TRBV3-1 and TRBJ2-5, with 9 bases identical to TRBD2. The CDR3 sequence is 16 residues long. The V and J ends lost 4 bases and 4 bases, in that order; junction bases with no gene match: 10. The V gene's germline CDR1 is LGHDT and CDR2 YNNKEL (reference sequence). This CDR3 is CASSRRAGGTVETQYF. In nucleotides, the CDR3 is TGTGCCAGCAGCCGCCGAGCGGGAGGTACGGTAGAGACCCAGTACTTC.

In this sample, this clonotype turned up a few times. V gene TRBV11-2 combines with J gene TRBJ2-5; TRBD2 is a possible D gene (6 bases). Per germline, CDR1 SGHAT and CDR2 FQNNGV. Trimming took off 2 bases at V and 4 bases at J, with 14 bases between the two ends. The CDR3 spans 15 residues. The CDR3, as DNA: TGTGCCAGCAGCTTACCTGTTCACGGGGGAGAGACCCAGTACTTC. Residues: CASSLPVHGGETQYF.

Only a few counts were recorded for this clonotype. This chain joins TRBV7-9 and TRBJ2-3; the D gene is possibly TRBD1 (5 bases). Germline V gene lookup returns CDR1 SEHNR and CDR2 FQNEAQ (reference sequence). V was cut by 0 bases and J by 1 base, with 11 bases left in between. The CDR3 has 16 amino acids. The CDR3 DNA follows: TGTGCCAGCAGCTTAGCCTTCAGGGATGGCACAGATACGCAGTATTTT. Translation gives CASSLAFRDGTDTQYF.

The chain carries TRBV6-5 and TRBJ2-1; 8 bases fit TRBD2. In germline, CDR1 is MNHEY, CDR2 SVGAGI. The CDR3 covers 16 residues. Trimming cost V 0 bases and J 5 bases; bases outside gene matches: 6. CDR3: CASSYSASGSHNEQFF. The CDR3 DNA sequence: TGTGCCAGCAGTTACTCCGCTAGCGGGTCCCACAATGAGCAGTTCTTC.

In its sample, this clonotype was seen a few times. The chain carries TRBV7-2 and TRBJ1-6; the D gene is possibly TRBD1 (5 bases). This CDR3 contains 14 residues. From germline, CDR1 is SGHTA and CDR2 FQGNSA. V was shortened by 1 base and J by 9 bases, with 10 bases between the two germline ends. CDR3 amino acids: CASSLDGTPSPLHF. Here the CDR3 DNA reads TGTGCCAGCAGCTTAGACGGGACCCCTTCACCCCTCCACTTT.